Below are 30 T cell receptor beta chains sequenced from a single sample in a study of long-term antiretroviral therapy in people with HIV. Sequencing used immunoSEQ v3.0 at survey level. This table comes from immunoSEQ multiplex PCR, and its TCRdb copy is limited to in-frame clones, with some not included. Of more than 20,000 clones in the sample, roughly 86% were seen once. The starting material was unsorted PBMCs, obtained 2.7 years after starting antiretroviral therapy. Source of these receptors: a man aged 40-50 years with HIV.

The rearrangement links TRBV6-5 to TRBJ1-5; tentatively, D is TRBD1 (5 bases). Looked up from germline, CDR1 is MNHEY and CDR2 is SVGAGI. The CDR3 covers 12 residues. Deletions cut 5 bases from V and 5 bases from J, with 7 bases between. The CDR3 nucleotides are TGTGCCAGCAGTACAGGACATCAGCCCCAGCATTTT. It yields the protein CASSTGHQPQHF.

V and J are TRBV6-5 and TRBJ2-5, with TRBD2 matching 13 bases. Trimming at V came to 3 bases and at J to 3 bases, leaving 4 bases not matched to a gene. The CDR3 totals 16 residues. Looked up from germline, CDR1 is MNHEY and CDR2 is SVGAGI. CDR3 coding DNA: TGTGCCAGCAGTTATACTAGCGGGAGGGTGGAAGAGACCCAGTACTTC. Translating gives CASSYTSGRVEETQYF.

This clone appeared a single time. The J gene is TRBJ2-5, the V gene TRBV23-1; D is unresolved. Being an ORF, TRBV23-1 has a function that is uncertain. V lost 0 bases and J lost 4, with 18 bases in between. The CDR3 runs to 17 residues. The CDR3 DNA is TGCGCCAGCAGTCAATCGGGCGTTCAGGTGATTTTAGAGACCCAGTACTTC. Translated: CASSQSGVQVILETQYF.

CDR3 in DNA: TGCGCCAGCAGCGGGGGGGTTCAGGGTAGCGAGACCCAGTACTTC. As protein: CASSGGVQGSETQYF. J is TRBJ2-5 and V is TRBV5-1; 7 nucleotides match TRBD2. The trim removed 4 bases at V and 5 bases at J, leaving 11 bases unmatched. This CDR3 has 15 residues. The germline V gene encodes CDR1 SGHRS and CDR2 YFSETQ.

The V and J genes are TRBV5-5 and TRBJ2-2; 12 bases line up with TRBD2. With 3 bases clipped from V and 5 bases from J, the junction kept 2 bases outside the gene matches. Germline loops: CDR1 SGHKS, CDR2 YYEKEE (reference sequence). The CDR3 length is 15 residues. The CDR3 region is CASSWLAGGTGELFF. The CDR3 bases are TGTGCCAGCAGCTGGCTAGCGGGAGGGACCGGGGAGCTGTTTTTT. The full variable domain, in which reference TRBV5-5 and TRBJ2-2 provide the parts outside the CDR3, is DAGVTQSPTHLIKTRGQQVTLRCSPISGHKSVSWYQQVLGQGPQFIFQYYEKEERGRGNFPDRFSARQFPNYSSELNVNALLLGDSALYLCASSWLAGGTGELFFGEGSRLTVL.

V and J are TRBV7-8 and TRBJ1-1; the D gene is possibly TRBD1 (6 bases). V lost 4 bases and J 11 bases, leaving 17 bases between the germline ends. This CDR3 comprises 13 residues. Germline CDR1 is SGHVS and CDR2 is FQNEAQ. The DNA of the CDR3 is TGTGCCAGCAGCTCCGGAAGGGGGGCCAAGGCTTTCTTT. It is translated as CASSSGRGAKAFF.

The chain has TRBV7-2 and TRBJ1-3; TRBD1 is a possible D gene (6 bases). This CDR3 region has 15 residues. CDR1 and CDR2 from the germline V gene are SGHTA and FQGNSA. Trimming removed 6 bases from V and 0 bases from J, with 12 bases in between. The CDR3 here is CASRSTGSSGNTIYF. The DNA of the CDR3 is TGTGCCAGCAGATCTACAGGGAGCTCTGGAAACACCATATATTTT.

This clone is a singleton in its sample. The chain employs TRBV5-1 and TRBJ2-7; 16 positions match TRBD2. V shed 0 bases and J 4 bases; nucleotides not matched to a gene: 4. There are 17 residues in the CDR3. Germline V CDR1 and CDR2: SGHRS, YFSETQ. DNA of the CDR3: TGCGCCAGCAGCTTGGCCGGGACTAGCGGGAGGGGGTACGAGCAGTACTTC. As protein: CASSLAGTSGRGYEQYF.

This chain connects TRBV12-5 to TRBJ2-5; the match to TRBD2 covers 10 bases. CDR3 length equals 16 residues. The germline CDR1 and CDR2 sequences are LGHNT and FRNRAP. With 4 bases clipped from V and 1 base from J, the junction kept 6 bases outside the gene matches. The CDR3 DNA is TGTGCTAGTGGTTGGGGGACTAGCGCCTCCCAAGAGACCCAGTACTTC. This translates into CASGWGTSASQETQYF.

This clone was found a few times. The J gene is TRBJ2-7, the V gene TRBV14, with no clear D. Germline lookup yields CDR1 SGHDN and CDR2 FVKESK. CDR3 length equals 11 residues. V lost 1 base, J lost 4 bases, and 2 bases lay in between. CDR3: CASSQVYEQYF. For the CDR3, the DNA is TGTGCCAGCAGCCAAGTATACGAGCAGTACTTC.

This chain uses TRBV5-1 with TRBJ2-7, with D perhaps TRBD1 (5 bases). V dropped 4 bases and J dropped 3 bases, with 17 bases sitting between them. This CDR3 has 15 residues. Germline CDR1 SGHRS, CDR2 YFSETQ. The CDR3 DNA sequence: TGCGCCAGCAGCGAAACAGGAAGGAAGATCTACGAGCAGTACTTC. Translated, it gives CASSETGRKIYEQYF.

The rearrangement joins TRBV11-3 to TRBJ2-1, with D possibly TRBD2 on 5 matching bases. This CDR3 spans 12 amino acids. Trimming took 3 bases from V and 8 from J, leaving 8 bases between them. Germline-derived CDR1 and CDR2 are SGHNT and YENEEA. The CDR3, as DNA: TGTGCCAGCAGCTTTCTAGCCGATGAGCAGTTCTTC. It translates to CASSFLADEQFF.

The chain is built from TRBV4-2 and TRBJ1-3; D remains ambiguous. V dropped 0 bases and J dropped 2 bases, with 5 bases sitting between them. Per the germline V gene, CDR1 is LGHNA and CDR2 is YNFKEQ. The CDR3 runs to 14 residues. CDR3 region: CASSQETTGNTIYF. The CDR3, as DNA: TGTGCCAGCAGCCAAGAGACTACTGGAAACACCATATATTTT.

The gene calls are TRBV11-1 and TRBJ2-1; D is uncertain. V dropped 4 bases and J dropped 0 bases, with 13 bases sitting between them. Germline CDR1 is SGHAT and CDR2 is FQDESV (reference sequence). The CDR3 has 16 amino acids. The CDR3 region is CASSSERSVSYNEQFF. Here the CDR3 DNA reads TGTGCCAGCAGCTCGGAGAGATCGGTCTCCTACAATGAGCAGTTCTTC.

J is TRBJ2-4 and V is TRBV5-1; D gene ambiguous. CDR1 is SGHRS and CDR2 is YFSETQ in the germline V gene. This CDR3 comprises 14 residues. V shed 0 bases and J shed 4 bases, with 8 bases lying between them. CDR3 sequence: CASSLEVRKNIQYF. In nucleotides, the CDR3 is TGCGCCAGCAGCTTGGAGGTCAGAAAAAACATTCAGTACTTC.

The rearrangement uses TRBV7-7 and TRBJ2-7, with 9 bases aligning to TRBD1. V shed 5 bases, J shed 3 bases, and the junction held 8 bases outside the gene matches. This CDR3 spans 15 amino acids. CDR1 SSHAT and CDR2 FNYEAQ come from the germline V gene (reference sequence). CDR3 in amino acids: CASSPLTGGIYEQYF. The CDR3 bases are TGTGCCAGCAGCCCACTGACAGGGGGGATCTACGAGCAGTACTTC.

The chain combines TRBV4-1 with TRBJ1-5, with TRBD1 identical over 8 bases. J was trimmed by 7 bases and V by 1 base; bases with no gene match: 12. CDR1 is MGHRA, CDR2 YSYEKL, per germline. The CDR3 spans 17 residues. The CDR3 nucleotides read TGCGCCAGCAGCCAAGGCGGGGCAGGGGGCGCGGGGCAGCCCCAGCATTTT. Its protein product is CASSQGGAGGAGQPQHF.

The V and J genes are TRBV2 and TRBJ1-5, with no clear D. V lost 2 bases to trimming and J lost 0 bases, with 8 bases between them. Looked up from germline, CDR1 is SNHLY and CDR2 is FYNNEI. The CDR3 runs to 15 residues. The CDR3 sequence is CASSELPYSNQPQHF. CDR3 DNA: TGTGCCAGCAGTGAACTCCCATATAGCAATCAGCCCCAGCATTTT.

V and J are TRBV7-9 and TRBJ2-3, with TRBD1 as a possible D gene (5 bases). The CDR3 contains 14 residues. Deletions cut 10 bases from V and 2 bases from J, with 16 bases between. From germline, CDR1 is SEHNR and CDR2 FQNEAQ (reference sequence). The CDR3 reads CATKGVYNTDTQYF. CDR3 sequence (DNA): TGTGCCACAAAAGGGGTGTATAACACAGATACGCAGTATTTT.

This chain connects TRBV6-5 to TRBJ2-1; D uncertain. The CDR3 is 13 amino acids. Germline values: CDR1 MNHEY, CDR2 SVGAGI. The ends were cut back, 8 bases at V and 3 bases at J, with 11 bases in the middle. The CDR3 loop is CASSTESYNEQFF. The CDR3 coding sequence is TGTGCCAGCTCGACCGAGAGCTACAATGAGCAGTTCTTC.

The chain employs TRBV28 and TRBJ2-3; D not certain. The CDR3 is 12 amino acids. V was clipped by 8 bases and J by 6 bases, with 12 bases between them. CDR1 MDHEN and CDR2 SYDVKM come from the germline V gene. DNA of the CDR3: TGTGCCAGCTCTTTGCCATCGGATACGCAGTATTTT. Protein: CASSLPSDTQYF.

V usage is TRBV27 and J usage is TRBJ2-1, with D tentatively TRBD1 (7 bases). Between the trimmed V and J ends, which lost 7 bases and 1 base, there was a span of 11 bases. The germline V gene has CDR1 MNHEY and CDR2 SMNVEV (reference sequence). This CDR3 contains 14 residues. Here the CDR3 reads CASTPGGSYNEQFF. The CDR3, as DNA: TGTGCCAGCACGCCAGGGGGGTCCTACAATGAGCAGTTCTTC.

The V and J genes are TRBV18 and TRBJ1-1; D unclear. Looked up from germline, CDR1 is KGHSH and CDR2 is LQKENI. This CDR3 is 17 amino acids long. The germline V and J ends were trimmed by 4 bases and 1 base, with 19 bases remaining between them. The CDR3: CASSLYDGGTQNTEAFF. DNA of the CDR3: TGTGCCAGCTCACTTTACGATGGAGGCACACAGAACACTGAAGCTTTCTTT.

CDR3 region: CASSSGTSEYEQYF. The CDR3 DNA follows: TGTGCCAGCAGTTCAGGGACTAGCGAGTACGAGCAGTACTTC. The V gene is TRBV28, the J gene TRBJ2-7, with 10 nucleotides matching TRBD2. V lost 4 bases to trimming and J lost 4 bases; unmatched junction nucleotides: 4. The CDR3 is 14 amino acids. CDR1 is MDHEN, CDR2 SYDVKM, per germline. Filled out from reference TRBV28 and TRBJ2-7, the complete variable domain reads DVKVTQSSRYLVKRTGEKVFLECVQDMDHENMFWYRQDPGLGLRLIYFSYDVKMKEKGDIPEGYSVSREKKERFSLILESASTNQTSMYLCASSSGTSEYEQYFGPGTRLTVT.

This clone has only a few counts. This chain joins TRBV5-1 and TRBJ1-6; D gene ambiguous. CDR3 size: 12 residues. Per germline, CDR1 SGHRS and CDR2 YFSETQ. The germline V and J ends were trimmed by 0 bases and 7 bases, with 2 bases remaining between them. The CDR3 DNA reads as TGCGCCAGCAGCTTGGAAAATTCACCCCTCCACTTT. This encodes CASSLENSPLHF.

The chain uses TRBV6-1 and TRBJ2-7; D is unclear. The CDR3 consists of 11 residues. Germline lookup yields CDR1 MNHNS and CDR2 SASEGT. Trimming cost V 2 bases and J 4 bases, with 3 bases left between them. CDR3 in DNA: TGTGCCAGCAGTGAAAAATACGAGCAGTACTTC. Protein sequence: CASSEKYEQYF.

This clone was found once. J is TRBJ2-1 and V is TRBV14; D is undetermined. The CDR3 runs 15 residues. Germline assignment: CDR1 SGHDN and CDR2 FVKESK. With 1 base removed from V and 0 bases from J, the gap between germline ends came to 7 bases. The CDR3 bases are TGTGCCAGCAGCCAAGTGGTGGACTCCTACAATGAGCAGTTCTTC. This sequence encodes CASSQVVDSYNEQFF.

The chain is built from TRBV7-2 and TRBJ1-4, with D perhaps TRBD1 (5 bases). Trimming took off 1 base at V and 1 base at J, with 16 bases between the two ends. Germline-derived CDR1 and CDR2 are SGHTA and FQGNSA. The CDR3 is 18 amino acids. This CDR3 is CASSLEAGTLLTNEKLFF. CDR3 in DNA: TGTGCCAGCAGCTTAGAAGCAGGGACCCTCTTAACTAATGAAAAACTGTTTTTT.

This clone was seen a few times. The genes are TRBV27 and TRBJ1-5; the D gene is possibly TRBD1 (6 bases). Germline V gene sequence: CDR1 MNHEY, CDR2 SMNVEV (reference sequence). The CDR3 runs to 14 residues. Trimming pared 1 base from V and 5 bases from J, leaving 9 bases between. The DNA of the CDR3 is TGTGCCAGCAGTTTATACAGGGTCGATCAGCCCCAGCATTTT. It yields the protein CASSLYRVDQPQHF.

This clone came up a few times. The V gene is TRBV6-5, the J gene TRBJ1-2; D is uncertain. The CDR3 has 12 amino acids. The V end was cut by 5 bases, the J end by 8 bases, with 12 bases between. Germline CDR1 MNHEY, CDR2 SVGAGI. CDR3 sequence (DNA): TGTGCCAGCAGTGGTTCCATAGGGGGCTACACCTTC. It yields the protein CASSGSIGGYTF.